This record covers a single TCR beta chain. This sample is part of a study of control samples from healthy donors and cancer patients. The length of the CDR3 is 13 residues. The junction had 5 bases not matched to a gene; V was cut back by 6 bases and J by 8 bases. Germline V CDR1 and CDR2: SNHLY, FYNNEI. Repertoires were generated with immunoSEQ multiplex PCR, while TCRdb's copy carries only in-frame clones and drops some. The sample lists 130,000 or so clones, over 75% occurring once. The TCR sequence derives from a man in his fifties or sixties in good health. The V and J genes are TRBV2 and TRBJ2-1; 9 bases are shared with TRBD2. What was sequenced was blood. CDR3 loop: CASSLAGRDEQFF. The CDR3 DNA sequence: TGTGCCAGCAGCCTAGCGGGGCGGGATGAGCAGTTCTTC.